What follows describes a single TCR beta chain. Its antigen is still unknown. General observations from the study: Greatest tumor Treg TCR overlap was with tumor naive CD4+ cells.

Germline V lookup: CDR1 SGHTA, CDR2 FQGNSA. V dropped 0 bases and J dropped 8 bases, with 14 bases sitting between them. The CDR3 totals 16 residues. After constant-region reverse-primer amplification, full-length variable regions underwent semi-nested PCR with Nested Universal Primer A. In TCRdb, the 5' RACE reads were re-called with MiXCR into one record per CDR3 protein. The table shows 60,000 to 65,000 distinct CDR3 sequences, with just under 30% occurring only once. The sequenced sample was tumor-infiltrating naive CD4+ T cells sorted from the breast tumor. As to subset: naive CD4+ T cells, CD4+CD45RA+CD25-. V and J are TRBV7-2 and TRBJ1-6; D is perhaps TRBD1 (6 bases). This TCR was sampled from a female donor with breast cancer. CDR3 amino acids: CASSLAGGISDSPLHF. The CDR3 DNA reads TGTGCCAGCAGCTTAGCAGGGGGTATATCGGATTCACCCCTCCACTTT. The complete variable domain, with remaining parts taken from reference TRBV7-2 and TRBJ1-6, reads GAGVSQSPSNKVTEKGKDVELRCDPISGHTALYWYRQSLGQGLEFLIYFQGNSAPDKSGLPSDRFSAERTGGSVSTLTIQRTQQEDSAVYLCASSLAGGISDSPLHFGNGTRLTVT.